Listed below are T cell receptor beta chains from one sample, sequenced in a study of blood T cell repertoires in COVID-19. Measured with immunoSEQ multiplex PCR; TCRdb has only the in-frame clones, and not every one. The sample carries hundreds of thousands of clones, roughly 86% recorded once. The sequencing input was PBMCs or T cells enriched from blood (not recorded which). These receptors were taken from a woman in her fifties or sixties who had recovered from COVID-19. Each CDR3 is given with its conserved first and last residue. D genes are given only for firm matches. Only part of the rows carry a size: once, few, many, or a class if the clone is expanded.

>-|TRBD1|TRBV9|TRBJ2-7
TGTGCCAGCAGCGTGGGACAGACTTACGAGCAGTACTTC
CASSVGQTYEQYF
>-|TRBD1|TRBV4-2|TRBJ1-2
TGTGCCAGCAGCCAAGAATGGACAGGGGGCATAGGTGGCTACACCTTC
CASSQEWTGGIGGYTF
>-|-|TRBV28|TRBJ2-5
TGTGCCAGCAGTCCCCACCAGGGGGGAGAGACCCAGTACTTC
CASSPHQGGETQYF
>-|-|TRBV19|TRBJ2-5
TGTGCCAGTAGTATCGGTTGGGGGCGAGAGACCCAGTACTTC
CASSIGWGRETQYF
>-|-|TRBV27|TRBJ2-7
TGTGCCAGCAGCAGGGACCTACTAGCTGCGAAGTACGAGCAGTACTTC
CASSRDLLAAKYEQYF
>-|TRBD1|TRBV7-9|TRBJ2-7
TGTGCCAGCAGCTTAGGGGGACAGGGGACCTACGAGCAGTACTTC
CASSLGGQGTYEQYF
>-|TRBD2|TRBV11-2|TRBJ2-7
TGTGCCAGCAGCTTAGGGACTAGCGGGGACAAGCAGTACTTC
CASSLGTSGDKQYF
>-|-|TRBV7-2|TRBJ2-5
TGTGCCAGCAGCTTAGCGCAGCAAGAGACCCAGTACTTC
CASSLAQQETQYF
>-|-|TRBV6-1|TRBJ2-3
TGTGCCAGCAGTGAAGGGGGGGATCGAGTTACGCAGTATTTT
CASSEGGDRVTQYF
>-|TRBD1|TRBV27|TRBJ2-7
TGTGCCAGCAGTTCGACCGGGACAGGGGGCTACGAGCAGTACTTC
CASSSTGTGGYEQYF
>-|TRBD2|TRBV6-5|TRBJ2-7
TGTGCCAGCAGTTACGAGTCGGGAGGGCGCGAGCAGTACTTC
CASSYESGGREQYF
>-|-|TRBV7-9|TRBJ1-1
TGTGCCAGCAGCCTAGGGTTTCGGAGCACTGAAGCTTTCTTT
CASSLGFRSTEAFF
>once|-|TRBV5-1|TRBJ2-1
TGCGCCAGCAGCTTGACAGGAAGCTCCTACAATGAGCAGTTCTTC
CASSLTGSSYNEQFF
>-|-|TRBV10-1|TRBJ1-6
TGCGCCAGCACGTTAAATTCACCCCTCCACTTT
CASTLNSPLHF
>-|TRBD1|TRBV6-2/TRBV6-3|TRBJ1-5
TGTGCCAGCAGTTACGTTAGGTTTCCGGGACAGGGCCTTATACGCAATCAGCCCCAGCATTTT
CASSYVRFPGQGLIRNQPQHF
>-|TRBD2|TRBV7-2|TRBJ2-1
TGTGCCAGCAGCTTAGGAGGCGGGAGGGCGCAGCAGTTCTTC
CASSLGGGRAQQFF
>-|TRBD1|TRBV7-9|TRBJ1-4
TGTGCCAGCAGCTTAGGAGGACAGGCGGCGGAACTGTTTTTT
CASSLGGQAAELFF
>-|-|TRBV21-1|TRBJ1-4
TGTGCCAGCAGCAAAGCGGTCGGGACGGGGGGGTCTAGTGAAAAACTGTTTTTT
CASSKAVGTGGSSEKLFF
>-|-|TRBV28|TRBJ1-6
TGTGCCAGCAGTTCTCCCCCCCAGGGTCCCCACTTT
CASSSPPQGPHF
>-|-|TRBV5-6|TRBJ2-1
TGTGCCAGCAGCTTGGCAGTCCGGCGGGACAATGAGCAGTTCTTC
CASSLAVRRDNEQFF
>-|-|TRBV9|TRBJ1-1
TGTGCCAGCAGCGTGGCTCTGAACACTGAAGCTTTCTTT
CASSVALNTEAFF
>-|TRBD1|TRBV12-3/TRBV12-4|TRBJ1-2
TGTGCCAGCAGTCCCGGGACAGCCTATGGCTACACCTTC
CASSPGTAYGYTF